This record looks at one T cell receptor beta chain sequence and its context. Only in-frame clones appear in the TCRdb table, and some are missing; sequencing was by immunoSEQ multiplex PCR. The sample yields 70,000 to 75,000 clones, approximately 81% seen once. The sample is drawn from a study of blood T cell repertoires in COVID-19. In the study overall: Acute-phase and convalescent COVID-19 samples originated in the United States, Italy and Spain.

J lost 2 bases, V lost 2 bases, and 3 bases had no gene match. The CDR3 extends over 16 amino acids. Germline assignment: CDR1 SGHRS and CDR2 YFSETQ. The sequence was collected from a woman of 80 years or more with active or convalescent COVID-19. V gene TRBV5-1 combines with J gene TRBJ2-3; 12 bases align to TRBD1. Sequencing input: peripheral blood. The CDR3: CASSLGTGGFTDTQYF. The CDR3 DNA follows: TGCGCCAGCAGCTTAGGGACAGGGGGCTTCACAGATACGCAGTATTTT.